The clone carrying this T cell receptor (beta chain) was counted between two and nine times. Its antigen is undetermined. This sample also contains other DNA sequences that code for the same CDR3. These data are taken from a study of cytomegalovirus exposure and HLA in healthy donors. The study, taken as a whole, reports: Most TCR sequences showed up rarely, but some public TCRs showed up in many donors.

The germline gives CDR1 LNHDA, CDR2 SQIVND (reference sequence). V lost 6 bases and J lost 3; bases outside the gene matches: 4. CDR3 length: 13 amino acids. Assay: immunoSEQ multiplex PCR; the TCRdb copy retains only in-frame clones and omits some. This table has some 240,000 clones, roughly 83% appearing once. The origin of this receptor is a woman aged 18 to 35 in good health and CMV-seronegative. The chain couples TRBV19 to TRBJ1-2, with 7 nucleotides matching TRBD1. The sequencing sample was made of PBMCs. CDR3 sequence reads: CASSPQGYYGYTF. The CDR3, as DNA: TGTGCCAGTAGCCCACAGGGGTACTATGGCTACACCTTC.